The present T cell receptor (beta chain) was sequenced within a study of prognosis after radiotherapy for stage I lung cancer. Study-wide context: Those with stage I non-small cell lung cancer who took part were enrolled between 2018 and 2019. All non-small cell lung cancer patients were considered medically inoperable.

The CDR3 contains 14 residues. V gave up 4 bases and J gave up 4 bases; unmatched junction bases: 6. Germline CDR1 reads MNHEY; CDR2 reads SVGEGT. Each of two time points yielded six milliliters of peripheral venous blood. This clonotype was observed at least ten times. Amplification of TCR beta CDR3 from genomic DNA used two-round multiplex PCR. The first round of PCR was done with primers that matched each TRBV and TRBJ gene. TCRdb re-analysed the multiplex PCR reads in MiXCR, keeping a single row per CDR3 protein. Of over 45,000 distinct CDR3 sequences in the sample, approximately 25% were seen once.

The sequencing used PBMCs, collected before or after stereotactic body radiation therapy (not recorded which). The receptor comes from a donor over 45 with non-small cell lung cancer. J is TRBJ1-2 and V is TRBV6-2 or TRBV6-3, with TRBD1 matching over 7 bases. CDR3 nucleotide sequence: TGTGCCAGCAGTTCCTTGGGACAGTCCTATGGCTACACCTTC. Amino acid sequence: CASSSLGQSYGYTF.